The 8 T cell receptor beta chains listed next were all sequenced from one sample in a study of cytomegalovirus exposure and HLA in healthy donors. The PCR was carried out with 60 Vbeta primers and 13 Jbeta primers. Using immunoSEQ multiplex PCR, the repertoire was profiled, and TCRdb retains in-frame clones only, with some absent. The sample holds about 89,000 clones; 75% to 90% are singletons and the top ten take 7% to 8.5%. The sequenced sample consisted of PBMCs. Source of these receptors: a middle-aged man in good health and CMV-seropositive.

The gene calls are TRBV5-1 and TRBJ2-1; 9 bases map to TRBD2. In germline, CDR1 is SGHRS, CDR2 YFSETQ. The V segment lost 0 bases and the J segment 9 bases; nucleotides outside the gene matches: 7. The CDR3 has 15 amino acids. This chain's CDR3 is CASSLVLAGGGEQFF. The CDR3 bases are TGCGCCAGCAGCTTGGTACTAGCGGGTGGGGGTGAGCAGTTCTTC.

The J gene is TRBJ2-1, the V gene TRBV7-6; 11 bases agree with TRBD2. In germline, CDR1 is SGHVS, CDR2 FNYEAQ. This CDR3 spans 22 amino acids. J gave up 0 bases and V 5 bases, and 21 bases lay outside the gene matches. CDR3 coding DNA: TGTGCCAGCAGCCCATCGGGGGTGGTCCCTAGCGGGGGGCTCTCCTCCTACAATGAGCAGTTCTTC. This translates into CASSPSGVVPSGGLSSYNEQFF.

The CDR3 region is CASSLLAGGTGELFF. The CDR3, as DNA: TGTGCCAGCAGCTTACTAGCGGGGGGAACCGGGGAGCTGTTTTTT. The V and J genes are TRBV7-6 and TRBJ2-2; 11 bases fit TRBD2. This CDR3 is 15 amino acids long. From germline, CDR1 is SGHVS and CDR2 FNYEAQ. The ends lost 2 bases at V and 5 bases at J; junction bases unmatched: 1. The full variable domain, completed using reference TRBV7-6 and TRBJ2-2, is GAGVSQSPRYKVTKRGQDVALRCDPISGHVSLYWYRQALGQGPEFLTYFNYEAQQDKSGLPNDRFSAERPEGSISTLTIQRTEQRDSAMYRCASSLLAGGTGELFFGEGSRLTVL.

The chain couples TRBV6-1 to TRBJ2-5; 9 positions agree with TRBD2. The CDR3 is made up of 15 amino acids. The trim removed 2 bases at V and 4 bases at J, leaving 5 bases unmatched. Germline V gene data show CDR1 as MNHNS and CDR2 as SASEGT. CDR3 sequence: CASSEWGGGGETQYF. For the CDR3, the DNA is TGTGCCAGCAGTGAATGGGGCGGGGGGGGAGAGACCCAGTACTTC.

The rearrangement links TRBV15 to TRBJ2-6; no definite D call. With 0 bases removed from V and 0 bases from J, the gap between germline ends came to 6 bases. Germline values: CDR1 LNHNV, CDR2 YYDKDF (reference sequence). This CDR3 is built from 16 residues. The CDR3 sequence is CATSRDLRSGANVLTF. CDR3 coding DNA: TGTGCCACCAGCAGAGATCTGCGCTCTGGGGCCAACGTCCTGACTTTC.

The gene calls are TRBV19 and TRBJ1-1; possible D gene TRBD1, 5 bases. CDR1 is LNHDA and CDR2 is SQIVND in the germline V gene (reference sequence). V dropped 4 bases and J dropped 1 base, with 19 bases sitting between them. The CDR3 has 17 residues. The CDR3 coding sequence is TGTGCCAGTAGTAACCGCCGCGGGGGGGAAGGGAACACTGAAGCTTTCTTT. Residues: CASSNRRGGEGNTEAFF.

This CDR3 is CASQLDSRPPWYF. CDR3 nucleotides: TGCGCCAGCCAGTTGGACAGCCGGCCCCCCTGGTACTTC. V gene TRBV5-1 combines with J gene TRBJ2-7, with a tentative D call TRBD1 (6 bases). Trimming removed 7 bases at V and 12 bases at J, with 23 bases between. The CDR3 is 13 amino acids. CDR1 SGHRS and CDR2 YFSETQ come from the germline V gene.

Only one count was recorded for this clone. The chain recombines TRBV28 with TRBJ1-6; TRBD1 is a possible D gene (5 bases). From germline, CDR1 is MDHEN and CDR2 SYDVKM. With 7 bases removed from V and 6 bases from J, the gap between germline ends came to 13 bases. The CDR3 extends over 14 amino acids. The CDR3 coding sequence is TGTGCCAGCACCCTAGAGCAGGGTAATTCACCCCTCCACTTT. Amino acids: CASTLEQGNSPLHF.